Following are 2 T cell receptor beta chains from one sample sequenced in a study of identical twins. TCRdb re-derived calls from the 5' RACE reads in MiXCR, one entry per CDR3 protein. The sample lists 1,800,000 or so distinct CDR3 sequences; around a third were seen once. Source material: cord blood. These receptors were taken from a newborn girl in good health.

CDR3 nucleotide sequence: TGTGCCAGCAGCTTACAGCGGACCTTCGACGAGCAGTACTTC. Translation: CASSLQRTFDEQYF. V is TRBV11-2 and J is TRBJ2-7; TRBD2 is a possible D gene (5 bases). CDR1 and CDR2 (germline): SGHAT, FQNNGV. The CDR3 has 14 residues. V dropped 2 bases and J dropped 5 bases, with 13 bases sitting between them.

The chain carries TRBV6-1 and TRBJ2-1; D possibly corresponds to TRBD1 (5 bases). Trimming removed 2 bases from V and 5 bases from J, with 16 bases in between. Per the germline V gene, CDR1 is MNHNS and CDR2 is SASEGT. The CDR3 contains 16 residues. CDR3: CASSERHVGPHNEQFF. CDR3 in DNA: TGTGCCAGCAGTGAAAGGCATGTGGGGCCCCACAATGAGCAGTTCTTC.